Listed below are T cell receptor beta chains from one sample, sequenced in a study of shared clonotypes between healthy human individuals. Here immunoSEQ multiplex PCR was the method, and the copy in TCRdb shows in-frame clones only, minus some. The data show about 2.3 million clones, just under 95% seen once. Sequenced sample: naive CD4+ T cells from PBMCs. These receptors were collected from a man younger than 35 in good health. Some clones in this sample may be carry-over from other donors' samples. Each CDR3 is given with its conserved first and last residue. Each record gives: D gene, J gene, clone size, V gene, CDR3 protein, CDR3 DNA. D genes are given only for firm matches. Part of the rows lack a size; the others show once, few, many or a class for expanded clones.

>NA|TRBJ2-2|NA|TRBV5-5
CASSLQVQPGELFF
TGTGCCAGCAGCTTGCAGGTCCAACCCGGGGAGCTGTTTTTT
>NA|TRBJ2-1|NA|TRBV15
CATSRRGTEPYNEQFF
TGTGCCACCAGCAGACGGGGGACAGAACCCTACAATGAGCAGTTCTTC
>NA|TRBJ2-5|NA|TRBV14
CASSQDHRDLETQYF
TGTGCCAGCAGCCAAGATCACCGGGATTTGGAGACCCAGTACTTC
>NA|TRBJ2-1|NA|TRBV11-2
CASSLLLAGEQFF
TGTGCCAGCAGCTTACTCCTAGCAGGTGAGCAGTTCTTC
>NA|TRBJ1-6|NA|TRBV7-6
CASSLGYNSPLHF
TGTGCCAGCAGCTTAGGGTATAATTCACCCCTCCACTTT
>NA|TRBJ2-2|NA|TRBV18
CASSPYPGLLNTGELFF
TGTGCCAGCTCACCCTACCCCGGTCTACTGAACACCGGGGAGCTGTTTTTT
>NA|TRBJ1-5|once|TRBV7-2
CASSLSNQPQHF
TGTGCCAGCAGCTTATCAAATCAGCCCCAGCATTTT
>NA|TRBJ1-1|few|TRBV18
CASSLGVDTEAFF
TGTGCCAGCTCACTGGGGGTTGACACTGAAGCTTTCTTT
>NA|TRBJ2-3|NA|TRBV6-1
CASMARYSTDTQYF
TGTGCCAGCATGGCGCGGTATAGCACAGATACGCAGTATTTT
>NA|TRBJ1-1|NA|TRBV11-3
CASSNDGLTEAFF
TGTGCCAGCAGCAATGACGGACTCACTGAAGCTTTCTTT
>TRBD2|TRBJ2-3|NA|TRBV19
CASRGSGSWDTQYF
TGTGCCAGTAGGGGTAGCGGGAGTTGGGATACGCAGTATTTT
>NA|TRBJ1-5|NA|TRBV29-1
CSVRRGGNQPQHF
TGCAGCGTGCGCAGGGGTGGCAATCAGCCCCAGCATTTT
>NA|TRBJ1-2|NA|TRBV29-1
CSVETDSAMNYGYTF
TGCAGCGTTGAAACTGACAGTGCGATGAACTATGGCTACACCTTC
>NA|TRBJ1-2|NA|TRBV2
CASRPGLGGYTF
TGTGCCAGCAGACCAGGTCTGGGTGGCTACACCTTC
>NA|TRBJ2-3|once|TRBV27
CASRPRPSMITDTQYF
TGTGCCAGCAGACCCCGGCCTAGCATGATCACAGATACGCAGTATTTT
>NA|TRBJ2-2|NA|TRBV27
CASSFVAVTGELFF
TGTGCCAGCAGTTTTGTGGCCGTGACCGGGGAGCTGTTTTTT
>TRBD2|TRBJ2-7|NA|TRBV19
CASSYSGSRSYEQYF
TGTGCCAGTAGTTATAGCGGGAGTCGTTCCTACGAGCAGTACTTC
>NA|TRBJ2-5|once|TRBV5-4
CASSLDPPTRGFQETQYF
TGTGCCAGCAGCTTAGATCCCCCGACACGAGGCTTCCAAGAGACCCAGTACTTC
>NA|TRBJ2-1|NA|TRBV15
CATSRLGNEQFF
TGTGCCACCAGCAGACTAGGCAATGAGCAGTTCTTC
>TRBD1|TRBJ1-2|NA|TRBV7-8
CASSLDRGYGYTF
TGTGCCAGCAGCTTAGACAGGGGGTACGGCTACACCTTC
>TRBD1|TRBJ1-2|NA|TRBV5-1
CASSRGQGSYTF
TGCGCCAGCAGCAGAGGACAGGGTTCCTACACCTTC
>NA|TRBJ1-2|NA|TRBV5-6
CASTDLGPRNDGYTF
TGTGCCAGCACCGACCTGGGACCAAGGAATGATGGCTACACCTTC
>TRBD1|TRBJ2-3|NA|TRBV10-1
CASSLGQEHTDTQYF
TGCGCCAGCAGTTTAGGACAGGAACACACAGATACGCAGTATTTT
>NA|TRBJ2-7|NA|TRBV21-1
CASSKGPTGKVSYEQYF
TGTGCCAGCAGCAAAGGCCCGACAGGGAAAGTTTCGTACGAGCAGTACTTC
>TRBD2|TRBJ2-7|NA|TRBV4-1
CASSQDSLAGVEQYF
TGCGCCAGCAGCCAAGATAGCCTAGCGGGAGTCGAGCAGTACTTC
>NA|TRBJ1-1|NA|TRBV7-2
CASTWTANTEAFF
TGTGCCAGCACCTGGACAGCGAACACTGAAGCTTTCTTT
>TRBD2|TRBJ2-1|few|TRBV2
CASSEGLAGYNEQFF
TGTGCCAGCAGTGAAGGACTAGCGGGGTACAATGAGCAGTTCTTC